These T cell receptor beta chains were read from a single sample in a study of cytomegalovirus exposure and HLA in healthy donors. The assay was immunoSEQ multiplex PCR, and TCRdb's table has in-frame clones only and misses some. The sample has over 75,000 clones; about three quarters are singletons. Sequencing was done on a sample of PBMCs. The receptor set was obtained from a man aged 55-75 years in good health and CMV-seropositive. The CDR3 runs from the conserved cysteine through the conserved F or W. D genes are given only for firm matches. Clone size, where shown, is once, few, many, or a class for clones that have expanded.

cdr3_aa cdr3_nt clone_size d_call j_call v_call
CASSQAGLNTEAFF TGTGCCAGCAGCCAAGCAGGGTTGAACACTGAAGCTTTCTTT . . TRBJ1-1 TRBV2
CASSSLRRGGYNEQFF TGTGCCAGCAGCTCCTTGCGGAGAGGGGGCTACAATGAGCAGTTCTTC . . TRBJ2-1 TRBV7-3
CASSPSTNEKLFF TGTGCCAGCAGTCCCTCAACTAATGAAAAACTGTTTTTT . . TRBJ1-4 TRBV28
CASSLDSLAREQFF TGTGCCAGCAGCTTAGATTCGCTAGCTCGTGAGCAGTTCTTC . . TRBJ2-1 TRBV11-2
CASTQGARSPLHF TGTGCCAGCACACAGGGGGCGCGTTCACCCCTCCACTTT . TRBD1 TRBJ1-6 TRBV2
CASNLVRGGVRETQYF TGTGCCAGCAATTTGGTGCGGGGGGGCGTTAGAGAGACCCAGTACTTC . TRBD2 TRBJ2-5 TRBV6-6
CASSLRASGSYNSPLHF TGTGCCAGCAGCTTGCGCGCATCAGGCTCCTATAATTCACCCCTCCACTTT . . TRBJ1-6 TRBV5-8
CAISPLEFNEQFF TGTGCCATCAGTCCCCTAGAGTTTAATGAGCAGTTCTTC . . TRBJ2-1 TRBV10-3
CASSLGSTYEQYF TGTGCCAGCAGCTTAGGCAGTACCTACGAGCAGTACTTC . . TRBJ2-7 TRBV7-6
CATSRDRGGSYEQYF TGTGCCACCAGCAGAGACAGGGGTGGGTCCTACGAGCAGTACTTC . . TRBJ2-7 TRBV15
CASSVTAGASTDTQYF TGTGCCAGCAGCGTAACAGCGGGGGCTAGCACAGATACGCAGTATTTT . TRBD2 TRBJ2-3 TRBV9
CASSGGRGPYEQYF TGTGCCAGCAGTGGGGGGAGGGGACCCTACGAGCAGTACTTC . TRBD2 TRBJ2-7 TRBV2
CASSLAGIDTQYF TGTGCCAGCAGTCTAGCGGGGATAGATACGCAGTATTTT . TRBD2 TRBJ2-3 TRBV6-1
CASTPTGGGYEQYF TGTGCCAGCACCCCGACAGGGGGCGGTTACGAGCAGTACTTC . TRBD1 TRBJ2-7 TRBV28
CASSLTGGLDTGELFF TGTGCCAGCAGCTTGACAGGGGGCTTGGACACCGGGGAGCTGTTTTTT once TRBD1 TRBJ2-2 TRBV5-4
CASTSVPAAVWSSGNTIYF TGTGCCAGTACTTCCGTACCCGCGGCAGTTTGGAGCTCTGGAAACACCATATATTTT once . TRBJ1-3 TRBV19
CASSLAGNSGNTIYF TGCGCCAGCAGCTTGGCCGGGAACTCTGGAAACACCATATATTTT . . TRBJ1-3 TRBV5-1
CASSSTSRGALHF TGTGCCAGCAGTTCGACCTCCCGCGGAGCCCTCCACTTT . . TRBJ1-6 TRBV6-5